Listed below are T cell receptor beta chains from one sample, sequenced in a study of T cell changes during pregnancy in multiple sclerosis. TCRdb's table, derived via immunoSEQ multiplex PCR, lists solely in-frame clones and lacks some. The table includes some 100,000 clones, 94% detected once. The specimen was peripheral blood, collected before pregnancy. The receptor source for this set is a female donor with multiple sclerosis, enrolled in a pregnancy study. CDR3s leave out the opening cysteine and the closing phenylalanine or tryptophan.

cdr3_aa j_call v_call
SVELAGGNEQY TRBJ2-7 TRBV29-1
ASSQIRGPPQETQY TRBJ2-5 TRBV14
ASSQDASLAAYEQY TRBJ2-7 TRBV4-2
ASSSNRGDSYNEQF TRBJ2-1 TRBV5-1
ASSSGQGYEQY TRBJ2-7 TRBV13
ASSLNRAPNTEAF TRBJ1-1 TRBV5-4
ASSLGAGGPADTQY TRBJ2-3 TRBV7-6
ASSLGTSGPYEQY TRBJ2-7 TRBV7-9
ASSPQTATDTQY TRBJ2-3 TRBV27
ASSPRQGGYT TRBJ1-2 TRBV28
ASSLAGSLSGNTIY TRBJ1-3 TRBV5-1
ASSPMGLISSYEQY TRBJ2-7 TRBV18
ASTHPTGQPQH TRBJ1-5 TRBV19
ASSLEGDQPQH TRBJ1-5 TRBV7-9
AWSDPGQNNEKLF TRBJ1-4 TRBV30
ASSLGQGAADTQY TRBJ2-3 TRBV5-8
AHGRGRSKNIQY TRBJ2-4 TRBV28
ASSLSGQGAHTEAF TRBJ1-1 TRBV5-4
ASSAGGPRAYEQY TRBJ2-7 TRBV18
ASSLASYEQY TRBJ2-7 TRBV5-4
ASSLVASGTEAF TRBJ1-1 TRBV13
ASSPDISNQPQH TRBJ1-5 TRBV18
ASSRGLDYGYT TRBJ1-2 TRBV5-4
ASGNRANPGANVLT TRBJ2-6 TRBV2
ASSAERGGTGGRNQPQH TRBJ1-5 TRBV11-3
ASSRRTGVDYGYT TRBJ1-2 TRBV21-1
ASRPGIANEQF TRBJ2-1 TRBV19
ASSLELTFSEAEAF TRBJ1-1 TRBV4-3